The 14 T cell receptor beta chains below come from one sample, sequenced in a study of beta chain features in type 1 diabetes. The antigens of these receptors remain unknown. Reverse transcription of all isolated RNA meant that expressed TCRB transcripts were sequenced. The protocol was immunoSEQ multiplex PCR, while the TCRdb copy is restricted to in-frame clones and leaves out a portion. The table records fewer than 450,000 clones, around an eighth of them present only once. General observations from the study: Moderate but significant shortening of TCRB CDR3s was recorded in all four CD4+ subsets from Type 1 diabetes patients.

Material: naive CD4+ T cells from blood. These receptors all come from a woman between 18 and 30 years old with type 1 diabetes.

This sequence joins TRBV30 and TRBJ1-1; tentatively, D is TRBD1 (5 bases). Germline CDR1 is GTSNPN and CDR2 is SVGIG (reference sequence). The germline V and J ends were trimmed by 1 base and 0 bases, with 12 bases remaining between them. The CDR3 sequence is 15 residues long. The CDR3 here is CAWSARERVNTEAFF. Written as DNA, the CDR3 is TGTGCCTGGAGTGCCAGGGAGCGGGTGAACACTGAAGCTTTCTTT. Full variable domain (outside the CDR3, taken from reference TRBV30 and TRBJ1-1): SQTIHQWPATLVQPVGSPLSLECTVEGTSNPNLYWYRQAAGRGLQLLFYSVGIGQISSEVPQNLSASRPQDRQFILSSKKLLLSDSGFYLCAWSARERVNTEAFFGQGTRLTVV.

In its sample, this clone was seen a few times. The J gene is TRBJ1-4, the V gene TRBV4-2; 7 bases agree with TRBD1. This CDR3 has 20 residues. The germline V gene has CDR1 LGHNA and CDR2 YNFKEQ. The ends lost 4 bases at V and 0 bases at J; junction bases unmatched: 17. CDR3 in DNA: TGTGCCAGCAGCCCTAAGACAGGGTGGGACCACGTTGCAACTAATGAAAAACTGTTTTTT. This sequence encodes CASSPKTGWDHVATNEKLFF.

The chain uses TRBV9 and TRBJ1-5, with D perhaps matching TRBD1 (5 bases). Trimming cost V 0 bases and J 4 bases, with 14 bases left between them. The CDR3 is made up of 16 amino acids. The germline CDR1 and CDR2 sequences are SGDLS and YYNGEE. The CDR3 bases are TGTGCCAGCAGCGTAGGCGAAGGGGTGGGGAATCAGCCCCAGCATTTT. Its translation is CASSVGEGVGNQPQHF.

This clone was counted only a few times. The chain employs TRBV23-1 and TRBJ2-1, with 7 bases fitting TRBD2. TRBV23-1 is placed among ORFs of uncertain function. The CDR3 has 16 residues. Trimming cost V 0 bases and J 8 bases; bases outside gene matches: 10. CDR3 loop: CASSQSKGGLRDEQFF. CDR3 nucleotide sequence: TGCGCCAGCAGTCAATCGAAGGGAGGGCTTCGGGATGAGCAGTTCTTC.

The rearrangement uses TRBV30 and TRBJ2-4; TRBD2 aligns across 12 bases. Germline trimming cut 1 base from V and 7 bases from J; bases unmatched to any gene: 8. The CDR3 loop spans 16 amino acids. Germline assignment: CDR1 GTSNPN and CDR2 SVGIG (reference sequence). The CDR3 coding sequence is TGTGCCTGGAGTGGGACTAGCGGGACCCTACGGAACATTCAGTACTTC. Residues: CAWSGTSGTLRNIQYF. Based on the CDR3 plus reference TRBV30 and TRBJ2-4, the full variable domain is SQTIHQWPATLVQPVGSPLSLECTVEGTSNPNLYWYRQAAGRGLQLLFYSVGIGQISSEVPQNLSASRPQDRQFILSSKKLLLSDSGFYLCAWSGTSGTLRNIQYFGAGTRLSVL.

The genes are TRBV30 and TRBJ1-1; TRBD1 aligns across 8 bases. Germline CDR1 and CDR2: GTSNPN and SVGIG (reference sequence). The CDR3 runs to 13 residues. J gave up 4 bases and V 3 bases, and 4 bases lay outside the gene matches. The CDR3 loop is CAWSRGPGTEAFF. The CDR3 coding sequence is TGTGCCTGGAGCAGGGGGCCGGGCACTGAAGCTTTCTTT.

The chain joins TRBV7-9 to TRBJ2-3; TRBD2 matches at 11 bases. This CDR3 comprises 16 residues. Looked up from germline, CDR1 is SEHNR and CDR2 is FQNEAQ (reference sequence). V lost 1 base, J lost 4 bases, and 4 bases stayed unmatched. CDR3 nucleotide sequence: TGTGCCAGCAGCTTAGGGACTAGCGGGTGGGCAGATACGCAGTATTTT. It codes for CASSLGTSGWADTQYF.

This clone was counted a few times. The rearrangement links TRBV2 to TRBJ2-3, with 7 positions matching TRBD2. The CDR3 consists of 14 residues. The germline V gene has CDR1 SNHLY and CDR2 FYNNEI. After removal of 6 bases from V and 4 bases from J, the junction contained 7 bases not matched to a gene. CDR3 nucleotide sequence: TGTGCCAGCAGCCGGGAGGAGGTTTCAGATACGCAGTATTTT. It yields the protein CASSREEVSDTQYF.

Only a few counts were recorded for this clone. This chain joins TRBV5-1 and TRBJ2-1; TRBD2 agrees at 11 bases. Losses at the gene ends were 4 bases for V and 10 bases for J; bases not matched to a gene: 10. This CDR3 spans 15 amino acids. Germline assignment: CDR1 SGHRS and CDR2 YFSETQ. CDR3 sequence reads: CASSPTSGGKREQFF. As DNA, the CDR3 is TGCGCCAGCAGCCCCACTAGCGGGGGCAAGAGGGAGCAGTTCTTC. Full variable domain (missing parts from reference TRBV5-1 and TRBJ2-1): KAGVTQTPRYLIKTRGQQVTLSCSPISGHRSVSWYQQTPGQGLQFLFEYFSETQRNKGNFPGRFSGRQFSNSRSEMNVSTLELGDSALYLCASSPTSGGKREQFFGPGTRLTVL.

This clone was seen only a few times. V usage is TRBV30 and J usage is TRBJ2-2, with 7 bases fitting TRBD1. CDR3 size: 15 residues. V shed 5 bases, J shed 3 bases, and the junction held 9 bases outside the gene matches. The germline V gene encodes CDR1 GTSNPN and CDR2 SVGIG (reference sequence). This CDR3 reads CAWQKTGSHTGELFF. In DNA, the CDR3 is TGTGCCTGGCAGAAGACAGGGTCCCACACCGGGGAGCTGTTTTTT. Based on the CDR3 plus reference TRBV30 and TRBJ2-2, the full variable domain is SQTIHQWPATLVQPVGSPLSLECTVEGTSNPNLYWYRQAAGRGLQLLFYSVGIGQISSEVPQNLSASRPQDRQFILSSKKLLLSDSGFYLCAWQKTGSHTGELFFGEGSRLTVL.

The V call is TRBV28, the J call TRBJ2-7; 9 nucleotides line up with TRBD2. J lost 6 bases, V lost 5 bases, and 14 bases had no gene match. The germline V gene has CDR1 MDHEN and CDR2 SYDVKM. The CDR3 covers 16 residues. The CDR3 reads CASSPSWGGRASEQYF. The DNA for the CDR3 is TGTGCCAGCAGTCCCTCTTGGGGCGGGAGGGCCTCCGAGCAGTACTTC. The variable domain in full, with the rest retrieved from reference TRBV28 and TRBJ2-7, is DVKVTQSSRYLVKRTGEKVFLECVQDMDHENMFWYRQDPGLGLRLIYFSYDVKMKEKGDIPEGYSVSREKKERFSLILESASTNQTSMYLCASSPSWGGRASEQYFGPGTRLTVT.

This chain links TRBV7-6 with TRBJ1-1, with 10 bases aligning to TRBD1. The V segment lost 0 bases and the J segment 1 base; nucleotides outside the gene matches: 2. Germline V gene lookup returns CDR1 SGHVS and CDR2 FNYEAQ. The CDR3 runs to 16 residues. The CDR3 bases are TGTGCCAGCAGCTTAGCCGGACAGGGGGGGAACACTGAAGCTTTCTTT. It yields the protein CASSLAGQGGNTEAFF. The full variable domain, in which reference TRBV7-6 and TRBJ1-1 provide the parts outside the CDR3, is GAGVSQSPRYKVTKRGQDVALRCDPISGHVSLYWYRQALGQGPEFLTYFNYEAQQDKSGLPNDRFSAERPEGSISTLTIQRTEQRDSAMYRCASSLAGQGGNTEAFFGQGTRLTVV.

The gene calls are TRBV7-8 and TRBJ2-5; 7 nucleotides align to TRBD1. V trimming: 7 bases; J trimming: 2 bases; junction bases outside the gene matches: 4. The CDR3 has 13 amino acids. CDR1 is SGHVS and CDR2 is FQNEAQ in the germline V gene. In DNA form, the CDR3 reads TGTGCCAGCACCAAGACAGGGCAAGAGACCCAGTACTTC. It codes for CASTKTGQETQYF.

V usage is TRBV5-1 and J usage is TRBJ2-6, with a possible D match to TRBD2 (6 bases). V lost 6 bases and J 1 base, leaving 20 bases between the germline ends. There are 18 residues in the CDR3. Germline CDR1 is SGHRS and CDR2 is YFSETQ. CDR3 DNA sequence: TGCGCCAGCAAACGGTCCCGGGAGACAGATTCTGGGGCCAACGTCCTGACTTTC. Protein product: CASKRSRETDSGANVLTF.